This section outlines one T cell receptor beta chain sequence together with its context. Authors' processing steps: Reference gene primer amplification gave estimated nucleated cell counts. The repertoire was sequenced with immunoSEQ multiplex PCR; TCRdb's copy has only in-frame clones and lacks some. V and J calls and clone size are as listed in that table; D and trimming were resolved from the DNA. The sample holds more than 25,000 clones, 87% seen once. V was pared by 3 bases and J by 6 bases, with 8 bases between. The CDR3 length is 11 residues. Germline V gene lookup returns CDR1 DFQATT and CDR2 SNEGSKA (reference sequence). This entry belongs to a study of blood T cell repertoires in COVID-19. On the study more broadly: Both acute and convalescent COVID-19 samples were obtained from the United States, Italy and Spain.

This rearrangement joins TRBV20-1 to TRBJ1-2; D perhaps matches TRBD1 (6 bases). This sequence originates from a man between 60 and 75 years old with active COVID-19. The sample was peripheral blood. CDR3 nucleotide sequence: TGCAGTGCTAGTGGGGGCAATGGCTACACCTTC. It is translated as CSASGGNGYTF.